Listed below are T cell receptor beta chains from one sample, sequenced in a study of blood T cell repertoires in COVID-19. Measured with immunoSEQ multiplex PCR; TCRdb has only the in-frame clones, and not every one. The profile shows roughly 200,000 clones, around four fifths of them singletons. Sample: peripheral blood. Receptor source: a woman aged 80 or over with COVID-19, enrolled during active disease. Each CDR3 is given with its conserved first and last residue. The D gene is left open where the match is weak. Size values are once, few and many counts, or a class for expanded clones, and some rows have none.

abundance: -
j_gene: TRBJ1-5
v_gene: TRBV19
d_gene: TRBD1
CDR3nt: TGTGCCAGTAGTACAGGGGGCGATCATCAGCCCCAGCATTTT
CDR3aa: CASSTGGDHQPQHF

abundance: -
j_gene: TRBJ1-1
v_gene: TRBV27
d_gene: -
CDR3nt: TGTGCCAGCAGTTTGGGCCGGAACACTGAAGCTTTCTTT
CDR3aa: CASSLGRNTEAFF

abundance: few
j_gene: TRBJ1-2
v_gene: TRBV2
d_gene: TRBD1
CDR3nt: TGTGCCAGCAGTGAAGGGGGGACAGCTAACTATGGCTACACCTTC
CDR3aa: CASSEGGTANYGYTF

abundance: -
j_gene: TRBJ2-5
v_gene: TRBV7-2
d_gene: -
CDR3nt: TGTGCCAGCAGCTTGAGCCTCCAGACCCAGTACTTC
CDR3aa: CASSLSLQTQYF

abundance: once
j_gene: TRBJ1-5
v_gene: TRBV5-5
d_gene: -
CDR3nt: TGTGCCAGCAGCTTAGAGGAAACTAATCAGCCCCAGCATTTT
CDR3aa: CASSLEETNQPQHF

abundance: -
j_gene: TRBJ2-3
v_gene: TRBV3-1/TRBV3-2
d_gene: -
CDR3nt: TGTGCCAGCAGCCATGGCTCCACGACAGATACGCAGTATTTT
CDR3aa: CASSHGSTTDTQYF

abundance: once
j_gene: TRBJ1-1
v_gene: TRBV28
d_gene: -
CDR3nt: TGTGCCAGCAAGTTATCGGTCTCTGAAGCTTTCTTT
CDR3aa: CASKLSVSEAFF

abundance: -
j_gene: TRBJ1-2
v_gene: TRBV3-1/TRBV3-2
d_gene: -
CDR3nt: TGTGCCAGCAGCCAAGACGGGTACGGTTATGGCTACACCTTC
CDR3aa: CASSQDGYGYGYTF

abundance: few
j_gene: TRBJ1-1
v_gene: TRBV6-5
d_gene: -
CDR3nt: TGTGCCAGCAGCTCTTCAGGTGAAGCTTTCTTT
CDR3aa: CASSSSGEAFF

abundance: -
j_gene: TRBJ1-1
v_gene: TRBV6-1
d_gene: -
CDR3nt: TGTGCCAGCAGTGAGGGAACGGGGTGGGTGCACACTGAAGCTTTCTTT
CDR3aa: CASSEGTGWVHTEAFF

abundance: -
j_gene: TRBJ1-1
v_gene: TRBV6-6
d_gene: -
CDR3nt: TGTGCCAGCAGCAACACGGGGGTCCCCCTGAACACTGAAGCTTTCTTT
CDR3aa: CASSNTGVPLNTEAFF

abundance: -
j_gene: TRBJ2-6
v_gene: TRBV6-6
d_gene: TRBD2
CDR3nt: TGTGCCAGCAGCTGGGAGGGAACTGGGGCCAACGTCCTGACTTTC
CDR3aa: CASSWEGTGANVLTF

abundance: -
j_gene: TRBJ1-1
v_gene: TRBV10-3
d_gene: TRBD1
CDR3nt: TGTGCCATCAGTGAGTCGATGGACAGGGGGCGGGGAGCTTTCTTT
CDR3aa: CAISESMDRGRGAFF

abundance: -
j_gene: TRBJ2-3
v_gene: TRBV30
d_gene: TRBD2
CDR3nt: TGTGCCTGGAGTGGCCTAGCGGGGAACACAGATACGCAGTATTTT
CDR3aa: CAWSGLAGNTDTQYF

abundance: -
j_gene: TRBJ2-7
v_gene: TRBV28
d_gene: TRBD2
CDR3nt: TGTGCCAGCAGCCCCGGGGGGGCTAGGTCCTACGAGCAGTACTTC
CDR3aa: CASSPGGARSYEQYF

abundance: -
j_gene: TRBJ2-5
v_gene: TRBV6-5
d_gene: -
CDR3nt: TGTGCCAGCAGACGGAGTTTTAAAGAGACCCAGTACTTC
CDR3aa: CASRRSFKETQYF

abundance: -
j_gene: TRBJ1-1
v_gene: TRBV6-2/TRBV6-3
d_gene: -
CDR3nt: TGTGCCAGCAGCCCGCAAGGCAGGGGACCGACTGAAGCTTTCTTT
CDR3aa: CASSPQGRGPTEAFF